The 15 T cell receptor beta chains in this list originate from one sample, sequenced in a study of vaccination effects on CD4 cells after COVID-19. Following a roughly 11-day culture, CD4+ T cells were purified. The table came from immunoSEQ multiplex PCR; TCRdb's copy has only in-frame clones and leaves some out. Among tens of thousands of clones listed, 75% to 80% were seen once. No antigen is known for these receptors. The starting material was CD4+ T cells from PBMCs cultured without peptide, obtained before COVID-19 vaccination. The receptors shown here come from a human donor who received a COVID-19 vaccine.

The chain is built from TRBV6-2 or TRBV6-3 and TRBJ2-5; perhaps TRBD2 as D (6 bases). The CDR3 runs 14 residues. In germline, CDR1 is MNHEY, CDR2 SVGEGT. V gave up 5 bases and J gave up 5 bases, with 15 bases separating them. The chain's CDR3 is CASSRASGRETQYF. The CDR3 DNA sequence: TGTGCCAGCAGTCGGGCGTCGGGGAGGGAGACCCAGTACTTC.

This CDR3 is CAISGPDSSGANVLTF. Here the CDR3 DNA reads TGTGCCATCAGTGGCCCGGATAGCTCTGGGGCCAACGTCCTGACTTTC. The rearrangement uses TRBV10-3 and TRBJ2-6; the D is unclear. The CDR3 totals 16 residues. Germline assignment: CDR1 ENHRY and CDR2 SYGVKD. The V gene lost 4 bases and the J gene lost 0 bases, with 10 bases spanning the gap.

The CDR3 is CASSGRDIYEQYV. CDR3 sequence (DNA): TGTGCCAGCAGTGGACGGGACATCTACGAGCAGTACGTC. The chain couples TRBV28 to TRBJ2-7; possibly TRBD1 for D (6 bases). The CDR3 is 13 amino acids. CDR1 and CDR2 (germline): MDHEN, SYDVKM. V lost 5 bases and J lost 3, with 11 bases in between.

This clone was found a few times. This chain links TRBV6-4 with TRBJ1-4; no reliable D call. The CDR3 is 14 amino acids. CDR1 and CDR2 (germline): MRHNA, SNTAGT. The germline V and J ends were trimmed by 3 bases and 8 bases, with 13 bases remaining between them. The CDR3 is CASSEGPGGEKLFF. The CDR3 DNA is TGTGCCAGCAGTGAGGGCCCTGGTGGAGAAAAACTGTTTTTT.

The rearrangement uses TRBV5-4 and TRBJ1-3; D gene uncertain. The CDR3 has 14 residues. V lost 0 bases to trimming and J lost 2 bases, with 6 bases between them. Germline CDR1 reads SGHNT; CDR2 reads YYREEE (reference sequence). The CDR3 here is CASSLAGAGNTIYF. The CDR3 DNA is TGTGCCAGCAGCTTGGCAGGAGCTGGAAACACCATATATTTT.

For the CDR3, the DNA is TGCGCCAGCAGCCCCCGGGACAGGGAACCAGATACGCAGTATTTT. Protein: CASSPRDREPDTQYF. The V call is TRBV5-1, the J call TRBJ2-3; 9 bases agree with TRBD1. This CDR3 contains 15 residues. Losses at the gene ends were 4 bases for V and 4 bases for J; bases not matched to a gene: 7. From germline, CDR1 is SGHRS and CDR2 YFSETQ.

The chain employs TRBV7-2 and TRBJ2-1; 14 bases align to TRBD2. This CDR3 region has 19 residues. V lost 5 bases to trimming and J lost 3 bases; unmatched junction nucleotides: 12. Germline CDR1 is SGHTA and CDR2 is FQGNSA. CDR3 residues: CASSPRTSGGLANYNEQFF. DNA of the CDR3: TGTGCCAGCAGCCCCCGGACTAGCGGGGGGCTAGCGAACTACAATGAGCAGTTCTTC. Full variable domain (missing parts from reference TRBV7-2 and TRBJ2-1): GAGVSQSPSNKVTEKGKDVELRCDPISGHTALYWYRQSLGQGLEFLIYFQGNSAPDKSGLPSDRFSAERTGGSVSTLTIQRTQQEDSAVYLCASSPRTSGGLANYNEQFFGPGTRLTVL.

This clone was observed a single time. The chain employs TRBV6-2 or TRBV6-3 and TRBJ1-1; D remains ambiguous. Germline CDR1 MNHEY, CDR2 SVGEGT. The CDR3 length is 12 residues. V lost 2 bases and J 6 bases, leaving 7 bases between the germline ends. The CDR3 loop reads CASSYLWAEAFF. The CDR3 region has the DNA TGTGCCAGCAGTTACCTATGGGCTGAAGCTTTCTTT.

This chain uses TRBV6-5 with TRBJ2-7, with 8 bases aligning to TRBD1. The CDR3 has 13 amino acids. V gave up 6 bases and J gave up 5 bases; unmatched junction bases: 6. Germline assignment: CDR1 MNHEY and CDR2 SVGAGI. The CDR3 DNA reads as TGTGCCAGCAGGCAGACAGGGGTTGACGAGCAGTACGTC. It is translated as CASRQTGVDEQYV.

V usage is TRBV24-1 and J usage is TRBJ2-5; unclear D gene. The CDR3 totals 13 residues. Germline V gene data show CDR1 as KGHDR and CDR2 as SFDVKD. Trimming cost V 5 bases and J 0 bases, with 6 bases left between them. The CDR3 nucleotides are TGTGCCACCAGTGGAGCGAACCAAGAGACCCAGTACTTC. Protein: CATSGANQETQYF.

This clone has a single count. This chain uses TRBV24-1 with TRBJ1-1; D is undetermined. CDR3 size: 13 residues. The germline V gene encodes CDR1 KGHDR and CDR2 SFDVKD. Trimming stripped 2 bases from V and 7 bases from J, with 10 bases between. The CDR3 loop is CATSDWGGNEAFF. The CDR3 DNA follows: TGTGCCACCAGTGATTGGGGAGGGAATGAAGCTTTCTTT.

Remarks on this clone: Additional DNA sequences in this sample encode the identical CDR3. V usage is TRBV19 and J usage is TRBJ2-3; 9 positions agree with TRBD1. V gave up 3 bases and J gave up 6 bases; unmatched junction bases: 1. Germline V lookup: CDR1 LNHDA, CDR2 SQIVND (reference sequence). This CDR3 region has 13 residues. CDR3 region: CASSIDRGDTQYF. CDR3 DNA sequence: TGTGCCAGTAGTATCGACAGGGGGGATACGCAGTATTTT.

V usage is TRBV6-2 or TRBV6-3 and J usage is TRBJ2-3; D is uncertain. V was trimmed by 2 bases and J by 1 base, leaving 4 bases between them. CDR1 is MNHEY, CDR2 SVGEGT, per germline. The CDR3 consists of 13 residues. The CDR3 sequence is CASSYGGTDTQYF. CDR3 nucleotide sequence: TGTGCCAGCAGTTACGGGGGCACAGATACGCAGTATTTT.

The chain employs TRBV5-5 and TRBJ1-2; no reliable D call. Trimming took off 2 bases at V and 5 bases at J, with 7 bases between the two ends. There are 12 residues in the CDR3. Germline loops: CDR1 SGHKS, CDR2 YYEKEE (reference sequence). The CDR3 region is CASSFVGYGYTF. In DNA form, the CDR3 reads TGTGCCAGCAGCTTTGTCGGGTATGGCTACACCTTC.

The rearrangement uses TRBV5-5 and TRBJ2-5; 15 bases are shared with TRBD2. Germline-derived CDR1 and CDR2 are SGHKS and YYEKEE (reference sequence). There are 18 residues in the CDR3. After removal of 4 bases from V and 5 bases from J, the junction contained 12 bases not matched to a gene. The CDR3 coding sequence is TGTGCCAGCAGCACCCGCCGGGGACTAGCGGGGGGTGGGGAGACCCAGTACTTC. Its protein is CASSTRRGLAGGGETQYF.